Listed here is a single T cell receptor beta chain. Its antigen is currently unknown. TCRdb re-called the 5' RACE reads and gives one entry per CDR3 protein, without DNA. The table gives 190,000 or so distinct CDR3 sequences; the top ten clones make up roughly 1.7% of it. This CDR3 comprises 15 residues. Germline CDR1 reads MNHNS; CDR2 reads SASEGT. The sample belongs to a study of monozygotic twins with inflammatory bowel disease. General study findings and limits: The study supported no single strong signal or clonotype linked to IBD.

Sequenced sample: blood. This chain uses TRBV6-1 with TRBJ1-5; the D call from TCRdb, TRBD1, cannot be confirmed without DNA. This clonotype was obtained from a human donor with ulcerative colitis or Crohn's disease, or a healthy co-twin of an affected twin (not recorded which). This CDR3 reads CASRPSGLPYQPQHF.